The T cell receptor beta chain described here comes from a study of molecular identifiers for immune sequencing clone quantification. Previously described methods and listed TCR primers produced bulk TCR libraries. MiXCR was run by TCRdb on the PCR reads, yielding one entry per CDR3 protein. Among about 630,000 distinct CDR3 sequences listed, about 25% were seen once. This clonotype was detected ten times or more. Sorted cell numbers of roughly 17,000 to 1,100,000, with 10%, 30% or 50% RNA, served as input for naive CD8 libraries. Based on a CD8+CD4-CCR7+CD45RA+ profile, naive CD8 T cells were sorted. The specimen sequenced was naive CD8+ T cells from blood, with Jurkat cell RNA spiked in. The subset is: FACS-sorted CD8+CD4-CCR7+CD45RA+ naive T cells. The receptor was derived from a human donor in good health. Some libraries in this study had Jurkat cell RNA spiked in.

The CDR3 is CASSAGTGYGYTF. Written as DNA, the CDR3 is TGTGCCAGCAGTGCCGGGACAGGCTATGGCTACACCTTC. The rearrangement joins TRBV25-1 to TRBJ1-2, with 8 bases identical to TRBD1. Unmatched junction bases numbered 2, after V lost 4 bases and J lost 4 bases. The CDR3 is 13 residues long. Germline-derived CDR1 and CDR2 are MGHDK and SYGVNS.